This T cell receptor (beta chain) comes out of a study of blood T cells in healthy people across ages (dated by TCRdb to 2014 to 2015). Regarding the complete study: Template switching captured roughly one uniquely barcoded TCR beta cDNA molecule per two T cells in model experiments. Donors of different ages were randomly distributed across sequencing lanes to avoid experimental bias. Age-related changes in TCR beta repertoire diversity were measured in the study by deep sequencing normalized with unique cDNA molecular identifiers. For two donors (one aged 18 to 29 and one aged 80 or older), the study analyzed two additional independent replicas of 1 million unique cDNA reads from the same blood draw. Four age groups were formed from the donors: young (average approximately 17 years), middle-aged (roughly 38), aged (around 62) and long-lived (roughly 81). What the authors observed across the whole study: The long-lived group showed more naive CD4+ T cells, fewer expanded clones and increased TCR diversity than the aged group, suggesting age selection. A strong correlation was found between observed TCR beta diversity and the percentage of naive T cells measured by flow cytometry. Because donor CMV infection status was unknown, age-related changes in expanded clonotypes were potentially confounded. Observed TCR beta diversity per million T cells fell roughly linearly with age, and a significant reduction was already apparent by age approximately 41. Estimates of total diversity based on one million sequenced T cells were considered lower bounds and underestimates. Conclusive comparison of naive and antigen-experienced compartments was prevented by the profiling of bulk unsorted PBMCs.

The method behind the library was 5' RACE. Instrument on record: Illumina HiSeq 2500. A second PCR of 7 to 11 cycles was performed with a sample-barcoded 5' primer and a J-beta primer mix. A unique molecular identifier was introduced onto each TCR beta cDNA molecule by a template-switch 5' adaptor carrying 12 random nucleotides. Each sample yielded at least 2.5 million CDR3-containing paired-end reads. First-strand cDNA synthesis was performed from all RNA using the Mint cDNA synthesis kit, with priming by a TRBC-specific oligonucleotide. Following uracil-DNA glycosylase treatment, a first 18-cycle PCR with universal primers M1SS and BC2_uni_R was performed on all cDNA. In the original analysis: Normalization of each sample was performed by random selection of 1 million high-quality reads, each carrying a distinct molecular identifier. Instead of being binned into consensus sequences, reads with shared molecular identifiers were discarded. CDR3 identification, clonotype clustering and error correction used MiTCR with a Q25 quality threshold and the strictest error-elimination algorithm. A nonparametric unseen species model with Euler transformation was used to estimate a lower bound on total TCR beta diversity. Clones were called with MiXCR by TCRdb after fastp trimmed the public reads at Q25, and only in-frame beta chains were retained. Rows are unified per CDR3 protein, each entry keeping the most common DNA and genes. What appears here as the V and J calls and clone size reflects TCRdb's work, not the paper's. The sample contains around 1.5 million distinct CDR3 sequences, approximately 60% of them found a single time. The ten largest clones take up 5% to 7% of the sample.

Donors were a few dozen systemically healthy Caucasian individuals from Russia aged roughly 6 to 100 years. Each donor gave ten milliliters of peripheral blood, collected into EDTA-treated Vacutainer tubes. PBMCs were isolated by Ficoll-Paque density-gradient centrifugation, with at least 6.5 million obtained per sample. Total RNA, at least 6 micrograms per sample, was extracted from PBMCs with Trizol reagent. Naive CD45RAhigh/CD27high T cell percentages were measured by flow cytometry on a PBMC aliquot from every donor. Turning to this clonotype: Its binding antigen is unknown. No base quality information exists; no much larger clone differs at one position.

Including cysteine and phenylalanine, the CDR3 has 14 amino acids. The DNA shown is the 42-base CDR3, in frame from base 1. At the junction V is shortened by 5 bases and J by 4 bases; bases outside the gene matches: 7. From a lookup of the germline V gene (reference sequence), CDR1 and CDR2 are MNHNY and SVGAGI. The chain is assembled from TRBV6-6 and TRBJ2-7; 8 junctional bases match TRBD1. This receptor was taken from a young man in good health. The sample was blood. The nucleotides are TGTGCCAGCAGTCAAAACGGACAGGGTTACGAGCAGTACTTC. Translated, this is CASSQNGQGYEQYF.